These 30 T cell receptor beta chains came from one sample sequenced in a study of Ad26.COV2.S vaccination and SARS-CoV-2 variants. Profiled with immunoSEQ multiplex PCR; TCRdb holds only in-frame clones, not every one. The profile covers over 110,000 clones, with roughly 85% appearing a single time and 4.5% to 6% taken by the ten largest. This material consisted of peripheral blood, taken after recovery from COVID-19. Receptors originate from a human donor who had recovered from COVID-19.

The chain combines TRBV27 with TRBJ2-7, with 9 bases matching TRBD1. The CDR3 length is 14 residues. J lost 4 bases, V lost 8 bases, and 9 bases had no gene match. The germline CDR1 and CDR2 sequences are MNHEY and SMNVEV (reference sequence). Here the CDR3 reads CASAPGQGSYEQYF. The CDR3 DNA is TGTGCCAGCGCCCCGGGACAGGGTTCTTACGAGCAGTACTTC.

CDR3 DNA sequence: TGTGCCAGCGGCATGGAAGCGGGGGGAATAAATGAGCAGTTCTTC. It is translated as CASGMEAGGINEQFF. The chain has TRBV6-5 and TRBJ2-1; 9 bases are shared with TRBD2. Losses at the gene ends were 8 bases for V and 7 bases for J; bases not matched to a gene: 12. The CDR3 spans 15 residues. Germline-derived CDR1 and CDR2 are MNHEY and SVGAGI.

Of note for this clone: Other DNA sequences of this sample code for an identical CDR3. The chain recombines TRBV5-1 with TRBJ1-1; maybe TRBD1 (5 bases). V gave up 4 bases and J gave up 5 bases, with 9 bases separating them. The germline V gene encodes CDR1 SGHRS and CDR2 YFSETQ. The CDR3 has 12 amino acids. CDR3 DNA sequence: TGCGCCAGCAGCCGGGGGAGGACTGAAGCTTTCTTT. The encoded protein is CASSRGRTEAFF. The whole variable domain, filled in from reference TRBV5-1 and TRBJ1-1, reads KAGVTQTPRYLIKTRGQQVTLSCSPISGHRSVSWYQQTPGQGLQFLFEYFSETQRNKGNFPGRFSGRQFSNSRSEMNVSTLELGDSALYLCASSRGRTEAFFGQGTRLTVV.

The CDR3 nucleotides are TGTGCCAGCAGCCAGATAGGGTCGGCTAATGAAAAACTGTTTTTT. Its translation: CASSQIGSANEKLFF. This chain links TRBV3-1 (or the pseudogene TRBV3-2) with TRBJ1-4; no clear D gene. Germline values: CDR1 LGHDT, CDR2 YNNKEL (reference sequence). CDR3 length: 15 residues. Trimming left V 3 bases short and J 3 bases short, with 11 bases between.

V usage is TRBV3-1 (or the pseudogene TRBV3-2) and J usage is TRBJ2-3; D uncertain. The CDR3 loop spans 15 amino acids. From germline, CDR1 is LGHDT and CDR2 YNNKEL (reference sequence). The V end was cut by 0 bases, the J end by 4 bases, with 11 bases between. The CDR3 nucleotides are TGTGCCAGCAGCCAAGATGTAGGGCCCGCAGATACGCAGTATTTT. This translates into CASSQDVGPADTQYF.

The V gene is TRBV28, the J gene TRBJ1-2; D remains unclear. The CDR3 has 13 amino acids. Trimming stripped 8 bases from V and 8 bases from J, with 18 bases between. Germline loops: CDR1 MDHEN, CDR2 SYDVKM. CDR3: CASGRSRAWGYTF. The CDR3 coding sequence is TGTGCCAGCGGGCGGTCGAGGGCGTGGGGCTACACCTTC.

This chain connects TRBV9 to TRBJ1-1; D ambiguous. The CDR3 totals 14 residues. V dropped 5 bases and J dropped 4 bases, with 15 bases sitting between them. Germline lookup yields CDR1 SGDLS and CDR2 YYNGEE. As DNA, the CDR3 is TGTGCCAGCAGAGACGGCCCGGGTGGCACTGAAGCTTTCTTT. This gives the protein CASRDGPGGTEAFF.

The V gene is TRBV28, the J gene TRBJ2-7, with unresolved D. V was pared by 2 bases and J by 1 base, with 9 bases between. The CDR3 has 14 amino acids. CDR1 MDHEN and CDR2 SYDVKM come from the germline V gene. The CDR3 DNA follows: TGTGCCAGCAGTTTAACTACAGTTTCCTACGAGCAGTACTTC. As protein: CASSLTTVSYEQYF.

This sequence joins TRBV29-1 and TRBJ1-1; D not certain. Germline assignment: CDR1 SQVTM and CDR2 ANQGSEA. This CDR3 region has 14 residues. With 8 bases removed from V and 3 bases from J, the gap between germline ends came to 19 bases. The CDR3: CSSLRSLGDTEAFF. The CDR3 nucleotides read TGCAGCTCCTTGAGGTCCCTTGGGGACACTGAAGCTTTCTTT.

The chain employs TRBV4-3 and TRBJ2-4; no reliable D call. In germline, CDR1 is LGHNA, CDR2 YSLEER. The CDR3 is 15 residues long. Trimming left V 0 bases short and J 2 bases short, with 8 bases between. CDR3 nucleotide sequence: TGCGCCAGCAGCCAAGATTGGGGTACCAAAAACATTCAGTACTTC. This codes for CASSQDWGTKNIQYF.

The chain uses TRBV6-2 or TRBV6-3 and TRBJ1-1; D is unresolved. From germline, CDR1 is MNHEY and CDR2 SVGEGT. V lost 1 base, J lost 6 bases, and 9 bases lay in between. This CDR3 is 13 amino acids long. Here the CDR3 DNA reads TGTGCCAGCAGTTACTACAGTTCGGCTGAAGCTTTCTTT. Translation gives CASSYYSSAEAFF.

The chain uses TRBV11-2 and TRBJ1-1; D ambiguous. In germline, CDR1 is SGHAT, CDR2 FQNNGV. V was shortened by 6 bases and J by 1 base, with 12 bases between the two germline ends. This CDR3 spans 14 amino acids. CDR3 coding DNA: TGTGCCAGCAGGCTTACTAAAAAGAACACTGAAGCTTTCTTT. Translated, it gives CASRLTKKNTEAFF.

The V call is TRBV2, the J call TRBJ1-4; 8 bases fit TRBD1. Germline CDR1 reads SNHLY; CDR2 reads FYNNEI. The CDR3 totals 14 residues. Trimming took 6 bases from V and 3 from J; bases not matched to a gene: 3. The CDR3 reads CASREQGANEKLFF. The CDR3 coding sequence is TGTGCCAGCAGAGAACAGGGGGCTAATGAAAAACTGTTTTTT.

The rearrangement uses TRBV12-3 or TRBV12-4 and TRBJ1-6, with D possibly being TRBD1 (5 bases). CDR3 size: 12 residues. Trimming left V 5 bases short and J 18 bases short, with 17 bases between. The CDR3 loop is CASSTLGRDPHF. Written as DNA, the CDR3 is TGTGCCAGCAGTACGCTGGGGAGGGACCCCCACTTT.

This clone was seen just once. V is TRBV28 and J is TRBJ2-1; D is undetermined. Germline V gene lookup returns CDR1 MDHEN and CDR2 SYDVKM. The CDR3 runs to 13 residues. Trimming took 3 bases from V and 9 from J, leaving 12 bases between them. The DNA for the CDR3 is TGTGCCAGCAGTTTTGGTCCTCTGGGTGAGCAGTTCTTC. Protein sequence: CASSFGPLGEQFF.

This clone was seen only a few times. The chain uses TRBV10-3 and TRBJ1-2; no firm D call. Trimming shortened V by 2 bases and J by 5 bases, and 9 bases separated the two germline ends. The length of the CDR3 is 13 residues. Germline CDR1 reads ENHRY; CDR2 reads SYGVKD. Here the CDR3 DNA reads TGTGCCATCAGTGAGGGGCCGTATTATGGCTACACCTTC. It translates to CAISEGPYYGYTF.

This chain connects TRBV5-4 to TRBJ2-3, with 9 nucleotides matching TRBD2. In germline, CDR1 is SGHNT, CDR2 YYREEE (reference sequence). CDR3 length: 16 amino acids. Trimming removed 0 bases from V and 0 bases from J; junction bases left unmatched: 2. CDR3 amino acids: CASSLGGLASTDTQYF. The CDR3 bases are TGTGCCAGCAGCTTGGGGGGACTAGCAAGCACAGATACGCAGTATTTT.

The V and J genes are TRBV5-1 and TRBJ2-2, with TRBD2 as a possible D gene (6 bases). The V and J ends lost 6 bases and 0 bases respectively, with 15 bases between them. Looked up from germline, CDR1 is SGHRS and CDR2 is YFSETQ. The CDR3 extends over 16 amino acids. This CDR3 reads CASTLPSGANTGELFF. Written as DNA, the CDR3 is TGCGCCAGCACCCTACCGTCGGGGGCGAACACCGGGGAGCTGTTTTTT.

The V and J genes are TRBV7-2 and TRBJ2-3; 8 nucleotides agree with TRBD2. The CDR3 totals 14 residues. Trimming cost V 6 bases and J 6 bases; bases outside gene matches: 8. The germline gives CDR1 SGHTA, CDR2 FQGNSA. The chain's CDR3 is CASRQAGVGDTQYF. As DNA, the CDR3 is TGTGCCAGCAGACAAGCGGGGGTAGGGGATACGCAGTATTTT.

This clone was counted once. The chain has TRBV11-2 and TRBJ2-7; 7 nucleotides align to TRBD1. V gave up 4 bases and J gave up 3 bases; unmatched junction bases: 3. The CDR3 consists of 13 residues. CDR1 is SGHAT, CDR2 FQNNGV, per germline. The CDR3 spells CASSSGQFYEQYF. The CDR3, as DNA: TGTGCCAGCAGCTCGGGACAGTTCTACGAGCAGTACTTC.

V and J are TRBV12-5 and TRBJ2-3; the match to TRBD2 covers 14 bases. Germline V gene lookup returns CDR1 LGHNT and CDR2 FRNRAP. The CDR3 runs to 20 residues. The ends lost 2 bases at V and 3 bases at J; junction bases unmatched: 13. The CDR3 here is CASGLIGLAGGRGETDTQYF. CDR3 coding DNA: TGTGCTAGTGGTTTGATCGGACTAGCGGGGGGCCGCGGGGAAACAGATACGCAGTATTTT.

The rearrangement uses TRBV18 and TRBJ1-5, with D unclear. V shed 1 base and J shed 6 bases, with 7 bases lying between them. The CDR3 spans 13 residues. The germline CDR1 and CDR2 sequences are KGHSH and LQKENI. Written as DNA, the CDR3 is TGTGCCAGCTCACCACAGGCGACTCAGCCCCAGCATTTT. It specifies CASSPQATQPQHF.

A few counts support this clone. The chain carries TRBV5-1 and TRBJ2-1; TRBD1 aligns across 12 bases. The CDR3 loop spans 15 amino acids. The junction had 8 bases not matched to a gene; V was cut back by 4 bases and J by 9 bases. Germline V lookup: CDR1 SGHRS, CDR2 YFSETQ. The CDR3: CASSRRDRGRLEQFF. The CDR3 region has the DNA TGCGCCAGCAGCAGGAGGGACAGGGGGCGTCTTGAGCAGTTCTTC.

This chain uses TRBV2 with TRBJ2-4; D is unresolved. Trimming cost V 7 bases and J 9 bases, with 13 bases left between them. Per germline, CDR1 SNHLY and CDR2 FYNNEI. This CDR3 is 12 amino acids long. CDR3 amino acids: CASNLETGIQYF. CDR3 nucleotide sequence: TGTGCCAGCAACCTAGAGACGGGCATTCAGTACTTC. The whole variable domain, remainder taken from reference TRBV2 and TRBJ2-4, is EPEVTQTPSHQVTQMGQEVILRCVPISNHLYFYWYRQILGQKVEFLVSFYNNEISEKSEIFDDQFSVERPDGSNFTLKIRSTKLEDSAMYFCASNLETGIQYFGAGTRLSVL.

The gene calls are TRBV27 and TRBJ1-1, with D possibly being TRBD1 (5 bases). From germline, CDR1 is MNHEY and CDR2 SMNVEV (reference sequence). CDR3 length: 14 amino acids. Trimming took off 6 bases at V and 1 base at J, with 12 bases between the two ends. The CDR3 here is CASRTGETNTEAFF. In nucleotides, the CDR3 is TGTGCCAGCAGGACGGGGGAGACGAACACTGAAGCTTTCTTT.

V and J are TRBV10-3 and TRBJ2-2, with TRBD1 matching over 8 bases. From germline, CDR1 is ENHRY and CDR2 SYGVKD. The CDR3 is 15 amino acids. The trim removed 4 bases at V and 4 bases at J, leaving 5 bases unmatched. This CDR3 is CAISARGLVTGELFF. The CDR3 DNA reads TGTGCCATCAGTGCCAGGGGGCTCGTCACCGGGGAGCTGTTTTTT.

This clone appeared many times. This chain joins TRBV5-4 and TRBJ1-2; TRBD1 agrees at 8 bases. The CDR3 length is 12 residues. The junction had 4 bases not matched to a gene; V was cut back by 6 bases and J by 6 bases. Germline CDR1 and CDR2: SGHNT and YYREEE (reference sequence). CDR3 DNA sequence: TGTGCCAGCACCTCGGACAGGGATGGCTACACCTTC. Protein product: CASTSDRDGYTF.

This clone was observed a few times. The chain joins TRBV28 to TRBJ1-2; D is possibly TRBD1 (5 bases). CDR1 MDHEN and CDR2 SYDVKM come from the germline V gene. The CDR3 is 13 residues long. V lost 6 bases, J lost 3 bases, and 11 bases lay in between. DNA of the CDR3: TGTGCCAGCAGCTTACAGGTTGACTATGGCTACACCTTC. Amino acid sequence: CASSLQVDYGYTF.

The chain couples TRBV7-2 to TRBJ2-3; D ambiguous. Germline CDR1 SGHTA, CDR2 FQGNSA. V lost 5 bases and J lost 5, with 11 bases in between. This CDR3 comprises 13 residues. The CDR3 DNA reads TGTGCCAGCAGCCCCCTTTTGATAGATACGCAGTATTTT. Its translation: CASSPLLIDTQYF.

The CDR3 nucleotides read TGTGCCAGCAGGACTGGACTGGGTTCCCTCTATGGCTACACCTTC. Its protein is CASRTGLGSLYGYTF. The chain joins TRBV6-5 to TRBJ1-2; no definite D call. Germline-derived CDR1 and CDR2 are MNHEY and SVGAGI. The V gene lost 6 bases and the J gene lost 4 bases, with 18 bases spanning the gap. The CDR3 length is 15 residues.